This TCR beta chain was captured in a study of blood T cell repertoires in COVID-19. The V segment lost 6 bases and the J segment 5 bases; nucleotides outside the gene matches: 4. This CDR3 has 14 residues. Germline lookup yields CDR1 SNHLY and CDR2 FYNNEI. Here immunoSEQ multiplex PCR was the method, and the copy in TCRdb shows in-frame clones only, minus some. This repertoire shows around 170,000 clones, about 90% found once; its top ten account for roughly 7%. The sample was PBMCs or T cells enriched from blood (not recorded which). The TCR comes from a woman in her fifties or sixties who had recovered from COVID-19. The rearrangement links TRBV2 to TRBJ1-4, with TRBD1 matching over 9 bases. The chain's CDR3 is CASRYRGQNEKLFF. The CDR3 DNA follows: TGTGCCAGCAGATACAGGGGGCAAAATGAAAAACTGTTTTTT.